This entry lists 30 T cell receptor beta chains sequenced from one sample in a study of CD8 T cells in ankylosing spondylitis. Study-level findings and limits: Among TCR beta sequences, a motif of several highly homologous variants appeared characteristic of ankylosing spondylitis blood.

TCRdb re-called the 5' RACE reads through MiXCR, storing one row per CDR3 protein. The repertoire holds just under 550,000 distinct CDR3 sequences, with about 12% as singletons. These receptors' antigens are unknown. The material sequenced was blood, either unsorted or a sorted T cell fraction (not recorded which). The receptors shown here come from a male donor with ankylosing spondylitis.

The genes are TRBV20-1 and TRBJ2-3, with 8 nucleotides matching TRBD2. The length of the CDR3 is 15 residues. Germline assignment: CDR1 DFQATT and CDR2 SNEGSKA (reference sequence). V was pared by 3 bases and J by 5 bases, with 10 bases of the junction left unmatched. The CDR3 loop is CSASGVAGKGDTQYF. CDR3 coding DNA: TGCAGTGCTAGTGGGGTAGCGGGAAAGGGAGATACGCAGTATTTT.

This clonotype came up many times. CDR3: CATSEPGFWTCEQYV. The DNA of the CDR3 is TGTGCCACCAGTGAACCGGGATTCTGGACGTGCGAGCAGTACGTC. This sequence joins TRBV24-1 and TRBJ2-7, with D perhaps TRBD2 (5 bases). This CDR3 has 15 residues. V was pared by 4 bases and J by 6 bases, with 18 bases between. Germline V gene sequence: CDR1 KGHDR, CDR2 SFDVKD.

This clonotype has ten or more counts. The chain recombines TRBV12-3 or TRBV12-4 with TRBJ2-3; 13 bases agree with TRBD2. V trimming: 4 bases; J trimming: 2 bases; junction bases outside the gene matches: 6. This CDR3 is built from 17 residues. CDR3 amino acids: CASSSTGTSGTTDTQYF. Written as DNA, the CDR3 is TGTGCCAGCAGTTCGACCGGGACTAGCGGGACCACAGATACGCAGTATTTT.

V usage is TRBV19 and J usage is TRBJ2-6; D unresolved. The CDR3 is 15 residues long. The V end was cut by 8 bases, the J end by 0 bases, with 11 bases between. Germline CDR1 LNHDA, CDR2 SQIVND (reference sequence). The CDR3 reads CASSGIHSGANVLTF. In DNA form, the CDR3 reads TGTGCCAGTTCAGGAATTCACTCTGGGGCCAACGTCCTGACTTTC.

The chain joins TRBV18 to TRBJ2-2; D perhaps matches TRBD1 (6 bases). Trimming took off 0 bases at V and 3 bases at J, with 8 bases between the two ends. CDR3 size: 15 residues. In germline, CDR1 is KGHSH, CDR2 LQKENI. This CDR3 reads CASSPPSGDTGELFF. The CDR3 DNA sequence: TGTGCCAGCTCACCACCGTCAGGGGACACCGGGGAGCTGTTTTTT.

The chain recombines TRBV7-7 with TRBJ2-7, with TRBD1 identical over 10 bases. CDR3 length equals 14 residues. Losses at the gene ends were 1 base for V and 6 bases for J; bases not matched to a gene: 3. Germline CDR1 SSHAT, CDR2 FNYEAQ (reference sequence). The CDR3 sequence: CASSLDGTGAEQYF. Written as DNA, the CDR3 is TGTGCCAGCAGCTTAGACGGGACAGGGGCCGAGCAGTACTTC.

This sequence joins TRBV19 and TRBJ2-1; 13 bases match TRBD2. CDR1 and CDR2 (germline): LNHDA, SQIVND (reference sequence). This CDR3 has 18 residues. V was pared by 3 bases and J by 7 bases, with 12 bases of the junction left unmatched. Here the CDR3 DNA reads TGTGCCAGTAGTATCCACGGAACGGGACTAGCGGGAAGGAATGAGCAGTTCTTC. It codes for CASSIHGTGLAGRNEQFF.

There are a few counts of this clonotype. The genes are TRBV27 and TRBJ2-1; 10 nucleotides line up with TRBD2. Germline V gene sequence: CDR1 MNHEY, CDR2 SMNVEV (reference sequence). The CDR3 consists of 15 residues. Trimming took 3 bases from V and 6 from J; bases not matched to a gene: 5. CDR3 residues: CASSLLAGASNEQFF. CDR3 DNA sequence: TGTGCCAGCAGTTTGCTAGCGGGAGCCTCCAATGAGCAGTTCTTC.

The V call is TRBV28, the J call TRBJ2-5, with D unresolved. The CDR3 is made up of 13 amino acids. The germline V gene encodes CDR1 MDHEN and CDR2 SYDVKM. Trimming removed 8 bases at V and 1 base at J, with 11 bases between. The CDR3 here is CASGPRTQETQYF. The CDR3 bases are TGTGCCAGCGGCCCCCGGACCCAAGAGACCCAGTACTTC.

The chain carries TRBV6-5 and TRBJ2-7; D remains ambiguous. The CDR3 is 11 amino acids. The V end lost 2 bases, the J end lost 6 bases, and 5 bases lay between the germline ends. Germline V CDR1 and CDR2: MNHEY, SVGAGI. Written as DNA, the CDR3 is TGTGCCAGCAGTTACCTGGGCGAGCAGTACTTC. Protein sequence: CASSYLGEQYF.

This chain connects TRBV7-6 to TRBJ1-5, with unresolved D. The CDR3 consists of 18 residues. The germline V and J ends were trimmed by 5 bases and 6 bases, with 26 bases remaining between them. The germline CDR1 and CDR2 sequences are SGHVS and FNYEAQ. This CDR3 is CASSPYPGRTGLSQPQHF. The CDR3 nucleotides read TGTGCCAGCAGCCCCTACCCCGGCAGGACGGGGTTGAGTCAGCCCCAGCATTTT.

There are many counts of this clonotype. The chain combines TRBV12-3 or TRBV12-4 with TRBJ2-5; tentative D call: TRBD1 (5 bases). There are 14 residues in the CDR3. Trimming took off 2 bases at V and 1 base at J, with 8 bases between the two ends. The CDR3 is CASSLRQPQETQYF. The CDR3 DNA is TGTGCCAGCAGTTTACGACAGCCCCAAGAGACCCAGTACTTC.

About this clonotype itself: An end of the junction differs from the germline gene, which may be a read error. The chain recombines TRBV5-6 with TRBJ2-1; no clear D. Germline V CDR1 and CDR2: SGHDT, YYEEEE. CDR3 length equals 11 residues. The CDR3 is CASSFSAESVF. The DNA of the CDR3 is TGTGCCAGCAGCTTCTCGGCTGAGAGCGTCTTC.

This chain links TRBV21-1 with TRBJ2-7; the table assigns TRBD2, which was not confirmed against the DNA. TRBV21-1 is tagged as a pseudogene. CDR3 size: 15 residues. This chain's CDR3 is CASSKGGTKSGEQYV. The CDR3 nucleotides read TGTGCCAGCAGCAAAGGGGGGACTAAAAGTGGCGAGCAGTACGTC.

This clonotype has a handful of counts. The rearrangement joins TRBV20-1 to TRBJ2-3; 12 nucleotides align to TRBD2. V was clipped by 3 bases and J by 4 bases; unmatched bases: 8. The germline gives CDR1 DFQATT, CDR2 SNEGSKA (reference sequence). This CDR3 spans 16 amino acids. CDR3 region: CSASGTSGRGADTQYF. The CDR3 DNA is TGCAGTGCTAGTGGGACTAGCGGGCGTGGGGCAGATACGCAGTATTTT.

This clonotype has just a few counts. The CDR3 nucleotides are TGTGCTAGTGCCCCGGGACAGGGGACAGATACGCAGTATTTT. Protein product: CASAPGQGTDTQYF. The chain employs TRBV12-5 and TRBJ2-3; TRBD1 agrees at 10 bases. The CDR3 spans 14 residues. J gave up 3 bases and V 7 bases, and 4 bases lay outside the gene matches. The germline V gene encodes CDR1 LGHNT and CDR2 FRNRAP. The variable domain in full, completed from reference TRBV12-5 and TRBJ2-3, reads DARVTQTPRHKVTEMGQEVTMRCQPILGHNTVFWYRQTMMQGLELLAYFRNRAPLDDSGMPKDRFSAEMPDATLATLKIQPSEPRDSAVYFCASAPGQGTDTQYFGPGTRLTVL.

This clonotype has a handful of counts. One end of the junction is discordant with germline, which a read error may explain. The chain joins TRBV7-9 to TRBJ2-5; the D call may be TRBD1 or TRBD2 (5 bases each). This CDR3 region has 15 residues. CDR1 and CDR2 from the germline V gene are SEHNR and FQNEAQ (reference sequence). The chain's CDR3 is CASSVAGTSKETQYF. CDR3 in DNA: TGTGCCAGCAGCGTAGCCGGGACCTCGAAAGAGACCCAGTACTTC.

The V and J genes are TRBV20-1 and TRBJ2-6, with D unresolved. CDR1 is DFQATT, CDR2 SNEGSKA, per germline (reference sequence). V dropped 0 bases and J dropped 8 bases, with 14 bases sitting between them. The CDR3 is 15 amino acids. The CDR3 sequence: CSARDPRTGSNVLTF. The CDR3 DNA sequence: TGCAGTGCTAGAGATCCCAGAACTGGATCCAACGTCCTGACTTTC.

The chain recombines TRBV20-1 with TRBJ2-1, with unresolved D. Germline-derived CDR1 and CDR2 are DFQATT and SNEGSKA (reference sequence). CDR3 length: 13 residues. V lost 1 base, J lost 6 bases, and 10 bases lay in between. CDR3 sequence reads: CSARGTASNEQFF. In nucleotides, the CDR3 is TGCAGTGCTAGAGGGACCGCAAGCAATGAGCAGTTCTTC.

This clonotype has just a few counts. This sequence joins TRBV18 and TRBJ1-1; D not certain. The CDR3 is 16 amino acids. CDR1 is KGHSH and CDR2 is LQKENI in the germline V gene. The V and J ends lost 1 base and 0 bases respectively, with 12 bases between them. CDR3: CASSPLSSVMNTEAFF. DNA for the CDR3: TGTGCCAGCTCACCACTCTCGTCGGTTATGAACACTGAAGCTTTCTTT.

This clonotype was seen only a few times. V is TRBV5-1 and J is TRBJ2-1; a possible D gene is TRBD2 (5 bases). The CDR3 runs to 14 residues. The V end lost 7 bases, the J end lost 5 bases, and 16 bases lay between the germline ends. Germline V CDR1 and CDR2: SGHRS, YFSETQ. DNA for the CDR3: TGCGCCAGCCAACCGGGTCAGCGGAACAATGAGCAGTTCTTC. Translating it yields CASQPGQRNNEQFF. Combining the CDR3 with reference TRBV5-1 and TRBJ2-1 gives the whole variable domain KAGVTQTPRYLIKTRGQQVTLSCSPISGHRSVSWYQQTPGQGLQFLFEYFSETQRNKGNFPGRFSGRQFSNSRSEMNVSTLELGDSALYLCASQPGQRNNEQFFGPGTRLTVL.

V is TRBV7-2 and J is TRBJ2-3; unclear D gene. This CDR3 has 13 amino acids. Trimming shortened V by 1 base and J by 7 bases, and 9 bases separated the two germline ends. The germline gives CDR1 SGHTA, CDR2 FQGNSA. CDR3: CASSLEPRNTQYF. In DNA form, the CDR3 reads TGTGCCAGCAGCTTAGAGCCGAGGAATACGCAGTATTTT.

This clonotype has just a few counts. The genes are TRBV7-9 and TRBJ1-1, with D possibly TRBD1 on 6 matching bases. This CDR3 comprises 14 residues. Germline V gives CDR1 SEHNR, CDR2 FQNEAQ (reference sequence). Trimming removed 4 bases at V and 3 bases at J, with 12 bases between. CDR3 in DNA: TGTGCCAGCAGCTCACAGGGCGGGCACACTGAAGCTTTCTTT. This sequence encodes CASSSQGGHTEAFF.

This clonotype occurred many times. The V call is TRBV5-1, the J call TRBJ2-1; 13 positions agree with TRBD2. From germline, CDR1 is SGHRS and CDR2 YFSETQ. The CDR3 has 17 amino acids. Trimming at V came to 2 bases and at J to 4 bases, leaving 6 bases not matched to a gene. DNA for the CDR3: TGCGCCAGCAGCTTAGTCACTAGCGGGAGGGCATACAATGAGCAGTTCTTC. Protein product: CASSLVTSGRAYNEQFF.

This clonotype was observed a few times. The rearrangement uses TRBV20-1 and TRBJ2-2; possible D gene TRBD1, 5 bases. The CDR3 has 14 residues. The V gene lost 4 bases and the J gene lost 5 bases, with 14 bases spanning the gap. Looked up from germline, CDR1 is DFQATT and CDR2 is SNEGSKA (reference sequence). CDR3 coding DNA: TGCAGTGCTATCCCCATTCGACAGACCGGGGAGCTGTTTTTT. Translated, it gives CSAIPIRQTGELFF.

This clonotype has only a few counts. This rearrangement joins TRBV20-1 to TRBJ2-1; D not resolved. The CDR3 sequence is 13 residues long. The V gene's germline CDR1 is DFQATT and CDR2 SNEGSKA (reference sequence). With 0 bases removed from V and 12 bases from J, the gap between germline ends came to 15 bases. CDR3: CSARDASDQRQFF. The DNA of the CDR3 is TGCAGTGCTAGAGATGCAAGCGATCAGAGGCAGTTCTTC.

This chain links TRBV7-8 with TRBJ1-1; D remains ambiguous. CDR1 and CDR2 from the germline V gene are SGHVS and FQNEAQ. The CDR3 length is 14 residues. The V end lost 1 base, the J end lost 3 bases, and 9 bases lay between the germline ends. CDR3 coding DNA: TGTGCCAGCAGCTTAGAGTTGCGCTACACTGAAGCTTTCTTT. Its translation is CASSLELRYTEAFF.

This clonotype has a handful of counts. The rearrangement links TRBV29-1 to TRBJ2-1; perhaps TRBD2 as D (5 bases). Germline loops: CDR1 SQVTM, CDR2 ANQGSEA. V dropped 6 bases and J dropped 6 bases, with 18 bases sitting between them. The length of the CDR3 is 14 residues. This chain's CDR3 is CSVAPVLAINEQFF. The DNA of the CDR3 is TGCAGCGTGGCGCCCGTGCTAGCTATCAATGAGCAGTTCTTC.

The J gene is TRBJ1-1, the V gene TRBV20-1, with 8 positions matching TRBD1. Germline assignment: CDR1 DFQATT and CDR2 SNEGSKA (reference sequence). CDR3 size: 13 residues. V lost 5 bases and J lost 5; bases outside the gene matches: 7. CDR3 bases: TGCAGTGCTGTTACAGGGGGGAGGACTGAAGCTTTCTTT. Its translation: CSAVTGGRTEAFF.

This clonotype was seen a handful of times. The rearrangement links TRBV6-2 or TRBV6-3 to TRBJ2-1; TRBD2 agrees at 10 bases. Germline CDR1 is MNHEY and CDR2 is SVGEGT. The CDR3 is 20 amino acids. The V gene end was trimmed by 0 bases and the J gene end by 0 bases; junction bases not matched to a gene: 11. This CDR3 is CASSYSTGLALTLSYNEQFF. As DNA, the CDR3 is TGTGCCAGCAGTTACTCGACGGGACTAGCGTTAACCCTCTCCTACAATGAGCAGTTCTTC.